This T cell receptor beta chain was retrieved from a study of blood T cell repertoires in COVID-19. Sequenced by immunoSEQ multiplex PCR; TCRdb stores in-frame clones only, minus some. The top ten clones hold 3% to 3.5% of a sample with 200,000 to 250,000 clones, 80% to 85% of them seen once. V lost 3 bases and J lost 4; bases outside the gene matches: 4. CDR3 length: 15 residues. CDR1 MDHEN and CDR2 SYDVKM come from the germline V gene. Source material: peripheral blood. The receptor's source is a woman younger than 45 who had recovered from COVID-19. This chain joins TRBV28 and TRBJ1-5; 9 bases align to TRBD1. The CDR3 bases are TGTGCCAGCAGTTTTGTCGGGACAGGGAATCAGCCCCAGCATTTT. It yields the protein CASSFVGTGNQPQHF.